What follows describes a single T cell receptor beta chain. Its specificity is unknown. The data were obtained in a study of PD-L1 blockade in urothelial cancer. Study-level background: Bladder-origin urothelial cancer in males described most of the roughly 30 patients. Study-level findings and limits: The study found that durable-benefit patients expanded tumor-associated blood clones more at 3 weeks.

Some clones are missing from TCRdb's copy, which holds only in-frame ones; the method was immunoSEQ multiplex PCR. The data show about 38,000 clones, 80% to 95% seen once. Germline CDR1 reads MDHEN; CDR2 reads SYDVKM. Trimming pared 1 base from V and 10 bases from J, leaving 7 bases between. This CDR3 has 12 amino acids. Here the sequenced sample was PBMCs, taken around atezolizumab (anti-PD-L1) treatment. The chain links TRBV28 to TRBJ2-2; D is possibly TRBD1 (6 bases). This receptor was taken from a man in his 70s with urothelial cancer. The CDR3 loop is CASSLSGEELFF. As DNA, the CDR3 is TGTGCCAGCAGTTTATCAGGGGAGGAGCTGTTTTTT.